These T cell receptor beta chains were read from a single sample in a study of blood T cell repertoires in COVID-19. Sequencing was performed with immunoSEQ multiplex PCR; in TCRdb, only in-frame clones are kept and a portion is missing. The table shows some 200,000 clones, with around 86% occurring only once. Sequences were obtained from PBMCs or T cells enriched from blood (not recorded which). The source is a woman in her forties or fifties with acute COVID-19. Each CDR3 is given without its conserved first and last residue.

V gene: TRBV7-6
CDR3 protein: ASSFPGTGGSRAPDEQY

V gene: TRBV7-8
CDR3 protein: ASSNEAGGRSAQY

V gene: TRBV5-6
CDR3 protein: ASSLVLTGGEYEQY

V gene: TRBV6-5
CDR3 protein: ASTKGDTSYEQY

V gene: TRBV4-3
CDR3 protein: ASSQVVQGNYGYT

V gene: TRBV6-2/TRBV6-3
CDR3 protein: ASSQPRRGQRNTEAF

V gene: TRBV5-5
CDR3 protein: ASSDDWNEKLF

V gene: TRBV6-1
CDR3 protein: ASSEQGNTYEQY

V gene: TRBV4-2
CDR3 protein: ASSQLGQGPETQY

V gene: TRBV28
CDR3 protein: ASSFQWNTIY

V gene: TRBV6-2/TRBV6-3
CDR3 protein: ASSYASGGADEQY

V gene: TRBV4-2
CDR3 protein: ASSQEAGGSYEQY

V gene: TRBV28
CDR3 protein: ASSLASLSNQPQH

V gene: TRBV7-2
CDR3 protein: ASSTETGKENEAF

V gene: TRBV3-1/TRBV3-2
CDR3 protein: ASSPDSLVGRRTEAF

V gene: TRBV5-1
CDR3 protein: ASSQLETSATYEQY

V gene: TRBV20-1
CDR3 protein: SASVDSRLLLAKNIQY

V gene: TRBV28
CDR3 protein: ASSNTGLAYGYT

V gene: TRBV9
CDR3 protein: ASSGPVTGVEGHNEQF

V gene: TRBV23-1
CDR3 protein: ASSQSGQGKNQPQH

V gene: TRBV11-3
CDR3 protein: ASSFTSGGAGIQY